This T cell receptor beta chain was found in a study of T-cell memory formation after mild COVID-19 (dated by TCRdb to the early 2020s). In terms of the full investigation: Most TCR sequence clusters were specific to one of the two donors. The cohort was made up of two young adult volunteers, one female and one male, who were previously healthy. Longitudinal TCRalpha and TCRbeta repertoire sequencing tracked T-cell clones expanding and contracting after mild COVID-19 in two donors.

Here is what the overall study found, with its caveats: Only two mild cases were covered in the study, and larger cohorts including severe cases with pre-infection samples were considered necessary. Contracting CD4+ clones were located mainly in the CM and EM memory subsets, whereas CD8+ clones were found to be enriched in EMRA. SARS-CoV-2 specificity was not confirmed for the second-wave clones peaking on day 37. From day 15 to 85, contracting clones showed balanced CD4/CD8 phenotypes, whereas a second wave of clones that expanded from day 15 to 37 leaned towards CD4+. Some responding clones were detected in pre-infection memory, which suggested that pre-existing cross-reactive memory T cells had joined the SARS-CoV-2 response.

CDR1 and CDR2 (MGHDK, SYGVNS) derive from the germline V gene. Relative to germline, V is 7 bases shorter and J is 9 bases shorter, with 13 bases between their ends. The CDR3 numbers 13 residues from cysteine through phenylalanine. Just the 39-base CDR3 DNA is kept, in frame starting at base 1. TCRdb records Illumina NovaSeq 6000 as the sequencer. TCRalpha and TCRbeta cDNA libraries were constructed by 5'RACE with constant-segment primers, with sample barcodes and unique molecular identifiers being introduced. Trizol reagent was used to extract RNA from every sample. Library amplification was performed in two PCR steps, and a second sample barcode and Illumina TruSeq adapters were introduced in the second step. Sequencing of libraries was performed on an Illumina NovaSeq with 2 x 150 bp paired-end reads. As for how the authors treated the data: The reads were demultiplexed and collapsed into UMI-guided consensus sequences using migec v1.2.7. Using mixcr v2.1.11, UMI consensuses were aligned to TRA and TRB V and J templates and then assembled into clonotypes. A clonotype was counted as expanded or contracted only when both edgeR and NoisET called the clonotype significant, with the noise models trained on biological replicates. For edgeR calls, the cutoffs were a false discovery rate-adjusted p below 0.01 and a log2 fold-change threshold of 1. As an exploratory analysis of dynamics, PCA with hierarchical clustering was applied to max-normalized trajectories of the 1000 most abundant clonotypes. Each responding clone was given a CD4 or CD8 phenotype based on the CD4+ and CD8+ repertoires, which had been sequenced separately. TCRdb reanalyzed the raw reads on its own, using fastp at Q25 for trimming and MiXCR for clone calling, and kept in-frame beta chains. Every CDR3 protein is listed once, alongside the most common genes and DNA of its rows. These V and J calls are TCRdb output, not the study's own analysis. For this sample there are some 290,000 distinct CDR3 sequences; 15% to 20% appear just once. 22% of the sample comes from the top ten.

This clonotype was observed a handful of times. Its antigen remains undetermined. No base qualities exist here, and no much larger clone lies one base off it. Ficoll-Paque density gradient centrifugation was the method used to isolate PBMCs. The rearranged chain carries TRBV25-1 and TRBJ1-6, and perhaps TRBD1 as D gene, on 6 matching bases. Sequencing input: PBMCs or a T cell subset sorted from them (not recorded which). This TCR derives from a young man who had mild COVID-19 (a few samples of this study predate the infection). The sample titles of this study are shuffled in the database, so cell type and time point are left out; the donor was told from shared clones. The CDR3 protein is CASNSGAGSPLHF. In nucleotides, the sequence is TGTGCCAGCAACTCAGGGGCCGGTTCACCCCTCCACTTT. Reference TRBV25-1 and TRBJ1-6 proteins supply the regions before and after the CDR3; the full variable domain is: EADIYQTPRYLVIGTGKKITLECSQTMGHDKMYWYQQDPGMELHLIHYSYGVNSTEKGDLSSESTVSRIRTEHFPLTLESARPSHTSQYLCASNSGAGSPLHFGNGTRLTVT.